This TCR beta chain was recorded in a study of blood T cells in healthy people across ages. A second about 6 to 12 cycle PCR used barcoded and J-beta primers. TCRdb fed the 5' RACE reads into MiXCR, producing one record per CDR3 protein. The sample lists 1.5 million to 2 million distinct CDR3 sequences, around 35% occurring once. Trimming cost V 3 bases and J 0 bases, with 15 bases left between them. The germline V gene encodes CDR1 MGHRA and CDR2 YSYEKL. This CDR3 spans 17 amino acids. Sequencing was performed on blood. This clonotype originated in a woman aged 25 to 39 in good health. J is TRBJ2-1 and V is TRBV4-1, with D perhaps matching TRBD2 (6 bases). The chain's CDR3 is CASSHRQAGISYNEQFF. CDR3 sequence (DNA): TGCGCCAGCAGCCACCGTCAAGCGGGTATCTCCTACAATGAGCAGTTCTTC.